This T cell receptor (beta chain) was sequenced in a study of T-cell memory formation after mild COVID-19. TCRdb ran MiXCR on the 5' RACE reads and lists one entry per CDR3 protein. The table shows around 140,000 distinct CDR3 sequences, with approximately 21% occurring only once. As to this clonotype: The antigen is unknown.

CDR1 and CDR2 from the germline V gene are MNHEY and SVGAGI. The V end was cut by 7 bases, the J end by 4 bases, with 13 bases between. CDR3 length: 13 residues. General study points: Contracting CD4+ clones were located mainly in CM and EM, and CD8+ clones in EMRA.

Sequenced material: PBMCs or a T cell subset sorted from them (not recorded which). This sequence joins TRBV6-5 and TRBJ1-1; D may be TRBD1 (5 bases). The sequence was obtained from an adult woman who had mild COVID-19 (a few samples of this study predate the infection). Cell type and time point are not known. The CDR3 sequence is CASKGELVTEAFF. CDR3 DNA: TGTGCCAGCAAAGGGGAGTTGGTCACTGAAGCTTTCTTT.